The rows below give T cell receptor beta chains drawn from one sample of a study of CD8 T cells in Susac syndrome. One entry per CDR3 protein, called by TCRdb with MiXCR from the immunoSEQ multiplex PCR reads. The sample records around 79,000 distinct CDR3 sequences, about 95% being singletons. What was sequenced was CD8+ T cells from PBMCs. All receptors come from a human donor with multiple sclerosis. The CDR3 runs from the conserved cysteine through the conserved F or W.

v_gene	CDR3aa
TRBV4-2	CASSQIWGGETQYF
TRBV3-1	CASSNSRGTSGNYNEQFF
TRBV5-5	CASSLEAGTPHEQYF
TRBV27	CASSHPGPQETQYF
TRBV4-3	CASSQDKSGLTGELFF
TRBV19	CATSGPGDTIGYTF
TRBV14	CASSQEGVHEQYF
TRBV5-4	CASSLNGQGWVYNEQFF
TRBV7-9	CASSPPGTRSYEQFF
TRBV19	CASRDRGYGYTF
TRBV29-1	CSAGGTGELFF
TRBV6-2/TRBV6-3	CASSRQGVIGELFF
TRBV7-2	CASSYPGQGIYEQYF